Following are 22 T cell receptor beta chains from one sample sequenced in a study of blood T cell repertoires in COVID-19. Generated by immunoSEQ multiplex PCR, the TCRdb table keeps only in-frame clones and is missing some. The table includes 200,000 to 300,000 clones, 84% detected once. The source material was peripheral blood. The receptor source for this set is a man aged 60 to 75 with acute or convalescent COVID-19.

This chain uses TRBV7-2 with TRBJ2-7; the match to TRBD1 covers 7 bases. CDR3 length: 15 residues. Germline lookup yields CDR1 SGHTA and CDR2 FQGNSA. With 0 bases clipped from V and 1 base from J, the junction kept 3 bases outside the gene matches. CDR3 region: CASSLAGTVSYEQYF. CDR3 nucleotides: TGTGCCAGCAGCTTAGCGGGGACAGTATCCTACGAGCAGTACTTC. Together with reference TRBV7-2 and TRBJ2-7, the CDR3 gives the full variable domain: GAGVSQSPSNKVTEKGKDVELRCDPISGHTALYWYRQSLGQGLEFLIYFQGNSAPDKSGLPSDRFSAERTGGSVSTLTIQRTQQEDSAVYLCASSLAGTVSYEQYFGPGTRLTVT.

CDR3 residues: CASSLQGTGGLEKLFF. In DNA form, the CDR3 reads TGTGCCAGCAGCCTTCAAGGGACAGGGGGTTTAGAAAAACTGTTTTTT. The gene calls are TRBV9 and TRBJ1-4; 11 nucleotides match TRBD1. The ends lost 4 bases at V and 8 bases at J; junction bases unmatched: 10. CDR1 SGDLS and CDR2 YYNGEE come from the germline V gene. The CDR3 totals 16 residues.

This chain uses TRBV5-1 with TRBJ1-1; D call uncertain. Trimming removed 4 bases at V and 0 bases at J, with 13 bases between. The CDR3 has 15 amino acids. CDR1 and CDR2 from the germline V gene are SGHRS and YFSETQ. The CDR3 DNA sequence: TGCGCCAGCAGCCCGGAGGAGAGTATGAACACTGAAGCTTTCTTT. It specifies CASSPEESMNTEAFF.

This sequence joins TRBV6-5 and TRBJ2-2; TRBD2 matches 9 bases. Germline trimming cut 4 bases from V and 1 base from J; bases unmatched to any gene: 1. Germline CDR1 is MNHEY and CDR2 is SVGAGI. The CDR3 consists of 15 residues. The CDR3 DNA sequence: TGTGCCAGCAGTTTGACTAGCGGGAACACCGGGGAGCTGTTTTTT. Residues: CASSLTSGNTGELFF.

The rearrangement links TRBV18 to TRBJ2-7; 7 bases map to TRBD2. The V gene end was trimmed by 0 bases and the J gene end by 5 bases; junction bases not matched to a gene: 4. The germline gives CDR1 KGHSH, CDR2 LQKENI. This CDR3 spans 14 amino acids. Written as DNA, the CDR3 is TGTGCCAGCTCACCACCGCGGGGGATCGACGAGCAGTACTTC. It translates to CASSPPRGIDEQYF.

The chain is built from TRBV2 and TRBJ1-4, with 11 bases identical to TRBD1. V lost 6 bases, J lost 4 bases, and 1 base stayed unmatched. Germline CDR1 SNHLY, CDR2 FYNNEI. The CDR3 has 14 amino acids. For the CDR3, the DNA is TGTGCCAGCAGGGGACAGGGGGTTAATGAAAAACTGTTTTTT. Protein: CASRGQGVNEKLFF.

This chain joins TRBV11-3 and TRBJ1-4; 7 nucleotides match TRBD1. The germline V gene has CDR1 SGHNT and CDR2 YENEEA. This CDR3 is built from 15 residues. Losses at the gene ends were 4 bases for V and 3 bases for J; bases not matched to a gene: 5. In DNA form, the CDR3 reads TGTGCCAGCAGCTATACAGGGGACTCTAATGAAAAACTGTTTTTT. Protein product: CASSYTGDSNEKLFF.

V is TRBV10-3 and J is TRBJ2-1; 11 bases match TRBD2. CDR1 ENHRY and CDR2 SYGVKD come from the germline V gene. The V gene end was trimmed by 5 bases and the J gene end by 2 bases; junction bases not matched to a gene: 5. The CDR3 has 16 residues. CDR3 nucleotides: TGTGCCATCAGTAGATCACTAGCGGGAGCCTACAATGAGCAGTTCTTC. This encodes CAISRSLAGAYNEQFF.

The CDR3 is CASSLDGDRFNTDTQYF. The DNA for the CDR3 is TGTGCCAGCAGCTTAGATGGGGACAGGTTTAACACAGATACGCAGTATTTT. The chain employs TRBV11-2 and TRBJ2-3, with 8 bases fitting TRBD1. This CDR3 is built from 17 residues. The V segment lost 0 bases and the J segment 2 bases; nucleotides outside the gene matches: 7. Germline CDR1 and CDR2: SGHAT and FQNNGV. The variable domain in full, with the rest retrieved from reference TRBV11-2 and TRBJ2-3, is EAGVAQSPRYKIIEKRQSVAFWCNPISGHATLYWYQQILGQGPKLLIQFQNNGVVDDSQLPKDRFSAERLKGVDSTLKIQPAKLEDSAVYLCASSLDGDRFNTDTQYFGPGTRLTVL.

The chain is built from TRBV19 and TRBJ2-3; maybe TRBD2 (7 bases). The CDR3 totals 17 residues. V lost 3 bases and J 3 bases, leaving 19 bases between the germline ends. Germline assignment: CDR1 LNHDA and CDR2 SQIVND (reference sequence). CDR3 amino acids: CASSILFGGRGTDTQYF. In DNA form, the CDR3 reads TGTGCCAGTAGTATCCTCTTCGGGGGGAGGGGGACAGATACGCAGTATTTT.

V usage is TRBV9 and J usage is TRBJ2-1, with 12 bases fitting TRBD1. Germline assignment: CDR1 SGDLS and CDR2 YYNGEE. This CDR3 is 15 amino acids long. V dropped 3 bases and J dropped 6; count of bases not matched to a gene: 4. Here the CDR3 reads CASSAGQGATNEQFF. CDR3 nucleotide sequence: TGTGCCAGCAGCGCGGGACAGGGGGCGACCAATGAGCAGTTCTTC.

This chain connects TRBV11-1 to TRBJ1-1, with a weak D call TRBD1 (5 bases). Trimming cost V 2 bases and J 1 base, with 11 bases left between them. This CDR3 has 15 residues. Germline assignment: CDR1 SGHAT and CDR2 FQDESV (reference sequence). The CDR3 DNA sequence: TGTGCCAGCAGCTTAAGAACAGGCCAGAACACTGAAGCTTTCTTT. This translates into CASSLRTGQNTEAFF.

CDR3: CASSFTSGSSYEQYF. In nucleotides, the CDR3 is TGTGCCAGCAGCTTTACTAGCGGGAGCTCCTACGAGCAGTACTTC. This chain connects TRBV5-6 to TRBJ2-7, with TRBD2 identical over 11 bases. Germline lookup yields CDR1 SGHDT and CDR2 YYEEEE. This CDR3 contains 15 residues. The trim removed 2 bases at V and 0 bases at J, leaving 1 base unmatched.

This chain links TRBV5-1 with TRBJ2-7; 7 positions agree with TRBD1. The CDR3 sequence is 14 residues long. Trimming took 4 bases from V and 6 from J; bases not matched to a gene: 10. From germline, CDR1 is SGHRS and CDR2 YFSETQ. The DNA of the CDR3 is TGCGCCAGCAGCCTCCTAGACAGGGAAGGCGAGCAGTACTTC. It encodes CASSLLDREGEQYF.

This clone was observed once. The chain uses TRBV3-1 (or the pseudogene TRBV3-2) and TRBJ1-3; D is ambiguous. This CDR3 comprises 16 residues. Germline values: CDR1 LGHDT, CDR2 YNNKEL (reference sequence). V lost 4 bases to trimming and J lost 0 bases, with 13 bases between them. CDR3 region: CASSPDLALSGNTIYF. The CDR3 DNA is TGTGCCAGCAGCCCCGACCTAGCTCTCTCTGGAAACACCATATATTTT.

The CDR3 nucleotides read TGTGCCAGCAGCTTCGGGTCAGGGGGCAATCAGCCCCAGCATTTT. Protein sequence: CASSFGSGGNQPQHF. The chain links TRBV7-9 to TRBJ1-5, with a possible D match to TRBD1 (6 bases). The CDR3 covers 15 residues. V lost 3 bases and J lost 2, with 11 bases in between. CDR1 SEHNR and CDR2 FQNEAQ come from the germline V gene (reference sequence).

In DNA, the CDR3 is TGTGCCAGCAGATCAGTGGGCGGGAGTCTCGATGAGCAGTTCTTC. It translates to CASRSVGGSLDEQFF. This chain uses TRBV6-4 with TRBJ2-1; 7 bases align to TRBD2. The CDR3 consists of 15 residues. J gave up 8 bases and V 6 bases, and 13 bases lay outside the gene matches. In germline, CDR1 is MRHNA, CDR2 SNTAGT.

The chain couples TRBV3-1 (or the pseudogene TRBV3-2) to TRBJ2-7, with 9 bases identical to TRBD2. With V trimmed by 1 base and J by 5 bases, 15 bases remained unmatched. This CDR3 is built from 18 residues. CDR1 and CDR2 (germline): LGHDT, YNNKEL (reference sequence). The CDR3 loop is CASSQGRWASGTVDEQYF. For the CDR3, the DNA is TGTGCCAGCAGCCAAGGCCGTTGGGCTAGCGGGACAGTGGACGAGCAGTACTTC.

This sequence joins TRBV19 and TRBJ2-7; possible D gene TRBD2, 5 bases. CDR3 length equals 15 residues. CDR1 LNHDA and CDR2 SQIVND come from the germline V gene (reference sequence). The V end lost 3 bases, the J end lost 6 bases, and 18 bases lay between the germline ends. CDR3 coding DNA: TGTGCCAGTAGTATCCCCGGGGTAGTGAGAGGCGAGCAGTACTTC. The encoded protein is CASSIPGVVRGEQYF.

The chain employs TRBV4-1 and TRBJ2-5; 12 bases agree with TRBD2. CDR1 is MGHRA and CDR2 is YSYEKL in the germline V gene. The CDR3 totals 17 residues. V lost 0 bases to trimming and J lost 3 bases; unmatched junction nucleotides: 5. CDR3 amino acids: CASSQEASGGAKETQYF. CDR3 nucleotides: TGCGCCAGCAGCCAAGAGGCTAGCGGGGGGGCGAAAGAGACCCAGTACTTC.

This chain connects TRBV10-1 to TRBJ2-5; possibly TRBD1 for D (5 bases). Germline V gene sequence: CDR1 WNHNN, CDR2 SYGVQD (reference sequence). The CDR3 spans 15 residues. Trimming cost V 6 bases and J 5 bases, with 19 bases left between them. CDR3 DNA: TGCGCCAGCAGCGAGATTCAGGGTGGGGTGGAGACCCAGTACTTC. It is translated as CASSEIQGGVETQYF.

The gene calls are TRBV13 and TRBJ2-3; TRBD2 matches 11 bases. CDR1 is PRHDT, CDR2 FYEKMQ, per germline (reference sequence). The CDR3 extends over 16 amino acids. Trimming took 3 bases from V and 1 from J; bases not matched to a gene: 3. Here the CDR3 reads CASSFGSGRGTDTQYF. The CDR3 DNA follows: TGTGCCAGCAGCTTCGGTAGCGGGAGGGGCACAGATACGCAGTATTTT. The full variable domain, its missing parts supplied by reference TRBV13 and TRBJ2-3, is AAGVIQSPRHLIKEKRETATLKCYPIPRHDTVYWYQQGPGQDPQFLISFYEKMQSDKGSIPDRFSAQQFSDYHSELNMSSLELGDSALYFCASSFGSGRGTDTQYFGPGTRLTVL.